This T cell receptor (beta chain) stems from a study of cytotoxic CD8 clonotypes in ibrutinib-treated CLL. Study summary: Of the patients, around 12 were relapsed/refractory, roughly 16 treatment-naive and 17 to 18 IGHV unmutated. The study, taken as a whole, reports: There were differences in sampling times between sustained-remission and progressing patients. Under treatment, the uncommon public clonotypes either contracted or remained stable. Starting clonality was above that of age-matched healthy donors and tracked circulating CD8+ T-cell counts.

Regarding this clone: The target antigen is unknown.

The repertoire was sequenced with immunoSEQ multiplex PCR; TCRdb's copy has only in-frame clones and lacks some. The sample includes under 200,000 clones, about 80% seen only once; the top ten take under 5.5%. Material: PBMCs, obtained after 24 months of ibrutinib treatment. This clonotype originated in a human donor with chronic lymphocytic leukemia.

The CDR3 sequence is CASSPKAGVVDTQYF. Written as DNA, the CDR3 is TGTGCCAGCAGCCCAAAAGCGGGAGTGGTAGATACGCAGTATTTT. The V and J genes are TRBV7-2 and TRBJ2-3; TRBD2 matches 8 bases. Per germline, CDR1 SGHTA and CDR2 FQGNSA. This CDR3 contains 15 residues. The ends lost 5 bases at V and 5 bases at J; junction bases unmatched: 9.